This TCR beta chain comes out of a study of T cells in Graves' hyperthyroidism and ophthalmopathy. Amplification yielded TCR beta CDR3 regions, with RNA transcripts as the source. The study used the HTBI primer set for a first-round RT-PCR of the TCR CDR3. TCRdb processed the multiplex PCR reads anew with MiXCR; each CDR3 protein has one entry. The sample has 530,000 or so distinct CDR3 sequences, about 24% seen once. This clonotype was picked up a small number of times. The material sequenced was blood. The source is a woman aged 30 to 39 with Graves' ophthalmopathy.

CDR3 bases: TGTGCCAGCACCTCAGATATTGGGTACACCGGGGAGCTGTTTTTT. It is translated as CASTSDIGYTGELFF. The rearrangement links TRBV12-3 or TRBV12-4 to TRBJ2-2, with D unclear. Trimming took off 7 bases at V and 3 bases at J, with 15 bases between the two ends. The CDR3 contains 15 residues.